This TCR beta chain was observed in a study of cytomegalovirus exposure and HLA in healthy donors. The PCR had 60 Vbeta and 13 Jbeta primers. The protocol was immunoSEQ multiplex PCR, while the TCRdb copy is restricted to in-frame clones and leaves out a portion. The sample shows fewer than 200,000 clones, more than 85% of them seen only once. The CDR3 is 12 residues long. Trimming left V 2 bases short and J 11 bases short, with 13 bases between. Germline V gene data show CDR1 as SGHDT and CDR2 as YYEEEE. Sequenced: PBMCs. The V call is TRBV5-6, the J call TRBJ2-5; D might be TRBD1 (8 bases). This clonotype was obtained from a girl in the first two years of life in good health and CMV-seronegative. Written as DNA, the CDR3 is TGTGCCAGCAGCTTCAGGGGGCGGGAGCAGTACTTC. Translated, it gives CASSFRGREQYF. Looking up the rest from reference TRBV5-6 and TRBJ2-5 gives the full variable domain: DAGVTQSPTHLIKTRGQQVTLRCSPKSGHDTVSWYQQALGQGPQFIFQYYEEEERQRGNFPDRFSGHQFPNYSSELNVNALLLGDSALYLCASSFRGREQYFGPGTRLLVL.